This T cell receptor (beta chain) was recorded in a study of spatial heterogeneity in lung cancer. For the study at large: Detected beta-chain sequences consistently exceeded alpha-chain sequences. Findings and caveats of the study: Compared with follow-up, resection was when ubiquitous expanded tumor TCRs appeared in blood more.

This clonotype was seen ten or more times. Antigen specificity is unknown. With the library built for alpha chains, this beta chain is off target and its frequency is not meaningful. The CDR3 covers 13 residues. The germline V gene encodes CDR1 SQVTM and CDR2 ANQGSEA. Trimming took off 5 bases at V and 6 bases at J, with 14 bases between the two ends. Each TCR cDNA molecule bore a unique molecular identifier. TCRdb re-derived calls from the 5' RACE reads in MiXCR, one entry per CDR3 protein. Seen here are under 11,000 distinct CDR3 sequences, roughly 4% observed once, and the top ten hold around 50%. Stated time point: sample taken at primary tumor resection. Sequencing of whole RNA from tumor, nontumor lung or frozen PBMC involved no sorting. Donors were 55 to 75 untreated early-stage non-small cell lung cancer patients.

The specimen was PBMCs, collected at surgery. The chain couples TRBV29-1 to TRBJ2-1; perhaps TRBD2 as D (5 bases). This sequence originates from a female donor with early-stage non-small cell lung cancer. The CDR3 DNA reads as TGCAGCGTTACTAGAGTTGCTGGCAATGAGCAGTTCTTC. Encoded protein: CSVTRVAGNEQFF.